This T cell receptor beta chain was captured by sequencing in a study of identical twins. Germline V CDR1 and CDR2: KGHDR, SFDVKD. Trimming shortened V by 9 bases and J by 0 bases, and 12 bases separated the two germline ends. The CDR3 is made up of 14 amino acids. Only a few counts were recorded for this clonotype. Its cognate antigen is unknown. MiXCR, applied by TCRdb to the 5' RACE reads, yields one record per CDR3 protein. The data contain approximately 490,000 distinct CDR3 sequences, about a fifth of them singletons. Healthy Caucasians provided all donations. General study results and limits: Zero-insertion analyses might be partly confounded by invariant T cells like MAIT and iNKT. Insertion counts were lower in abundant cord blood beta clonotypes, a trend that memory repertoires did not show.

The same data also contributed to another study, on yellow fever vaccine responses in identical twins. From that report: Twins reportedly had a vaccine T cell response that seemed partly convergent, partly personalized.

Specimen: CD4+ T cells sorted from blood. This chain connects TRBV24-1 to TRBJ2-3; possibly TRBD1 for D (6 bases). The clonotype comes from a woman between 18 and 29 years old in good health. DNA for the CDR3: TGTGCCACCGGGACACCTATTAGCACAGATACGCAGTATTTT. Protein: CATGTPISTDTQYF.